The 27 T cell receptor beta chains below come from one sample, sequenced in a study of technical replicates of blood from a handful of donors. Measured with immunoSEQ multiplex PCR; TCRdb has only the in-frame clones, and not every one. The sample includes 40,000 to 55,000 clones, approximately 95% of them seen just once. The sample was T cells isolated from PBMCs. The source of these receptors is a human donor in good health.

CDR3 loop: CASSYPRRGRSYEQYF. Here the CDR3 DNA reads TGTGCCAGCAGTTACCCGAGACGGGGGAGATCCTACGAGCAGTACTTC. The chain joins TRBV28 to TRBJ2-7; D might be TRBD2 (6 bases). The CDR3 totals 16 residues. CDR1 and CDR2 (germline): MDHEN, SYDVKM. V was pared by 4 bases and J by 1 base, with 17 bases between.

The chain couples TRBV9 to TRBJ2-1, with TRBD2 identical over 9 bases. Germline V lookup: CDR1 SGDLS, CDR2 YYNGEE. The CDR3 runs to 16 residues. Trimming removed 2 bases from V and 5 bases from J; junction bases left unmatched: 8. CDR3 DNA sequence: TGTGCCAGCAGCGTTCCCTTAGCGGGAGTCCACAATGAGCAGTTCTTC. It yields the protein CASSVPLAGVHNEQFF.

The chain uses TRBV7-2 and TRBJ2-7, with unresolved D. V shed 6 bases and J shed 9 bases, with 18 bases lying between them. The CDR3 is 13 residues long. The germline V gene has CDR1 SGHTA and CDR2 FQGNSA. CDR3 DNA sequence: TGTGCCAGCAGTTACCCAGGTTTGAGAAGGCAGTACTTC. It codes for CASSYPGLRRQYF.

The chain joins TRBV11-3 to TRBJ2-3; TRBD1 agrees at 8 bases. Losses at the gene ends were 5 bases for V and 1 base for J; bases not matched to a gene: 11. Per germline, CDR1 SGHNT and CDR2 YENEEA. The CDR3 runs 17 residues. This CDR3 reads CASSRHGQGRGTDTQYF. In nucleotides, the CDR3 is TGTGCCAGCAGCCGACACGGACAGGGACGGGGCACAGATACGCAGTATTTT.

V usage is TRBV6-1 and J usage is TRBJ2-3, with D possibly matching TRBD2 (5 bases). Per germline, CDR1 MNHNS and CDR2 SASEGT. The CDR3 loop spans 17 amino acids. V lost 1 base and J 5 bases, leaving 19 bases between the germline ends. The DNA of the CDR3 is TGTGCCAGCAGTGAAGGAGTGGTGTGGGAGTATCAAGATACGCAGTATTTT. Its translation: CASSEGVVWEYQDTQYF.

The rearrangement links TRBV4-1 to TRBJ2-1; 8 bases are a match to TRBD2. CDR1 is MGHRA and CDR2 is YSYEKL in the germline V gene. The V and J ends lost 0 bases and 7 bases, in that order; junction bases with no gene match: 11. This CDR3 spans 17 amino acids. The CDR3 sequence: CASSQEAAAGVWNEQFF. CDR3 DNA sequence: TGCGCCAGCAGCCAAGAGGCAGCAGCGGGAGTCTGGAATGAGCAGTTCTTC.

This clone was recorded once. The J gene is TRBJ1-4, the V gene TRBV7-6; the D is unclear. The CDR3 is 15 amino acids. V was shortened by 4 bases and J by 5 bases, with 14 bases between the two germline ends. CDR1 SGHVS and CDR2 FNYEAQ come from the germline V gene. The CDR3 nucleotides read TGTGCCAGCAGCTCCCCGGGAGAGGTCAATGAAAAACTGTTTTTT. Encoded protein: CASSSPGEVNEKLFF.

V gene TRBV5-8 combines with J gene TRBJ2-1; D is perhaps TRBD1 (5 bases). V lost 4 bases and J 3 bases, leaving 14 bases between the germline ends. Germline V gene lookup returns CDR1 SGHTS and CDR2 YDEGEE. The CDR3 totals 15 residues. The CDR3 region has the DNA TGTGCCAGCAGCAGGGGATTCGACCGCTACAATGAGCAGTTCTTC. It yields the protein CASSRGFDRYNEQFF.

The V gene is TRBV7-9, the J gene TRBJ1-1; D remains unclear. The ends were cut back, 3 bases at V and 6 bases at J, with 17 bases in the middle. Germline V gene lookup returns CDR1 SEHNR and CDR2 FQNEAQ (reference sequence). The CDR3 runs 15 residues. The CDR3 region is CASSFPQHGIAEAFF. The CDR3 DNA follows: TGTGCCAGCAGCTTCCCTCAACATGGTATCGCTGAAGCTTTCTTT.

The rearrangement uses TRBV6-6 and TRBJ1-3, with TRBD1 identical over 10 bases. The V segment lost 5 bases and the J segment 2 bases; nucleotides outside the gene matches: 6. This CDR3 has 16 amino acids. The germline gives CDR1 MNHNY, CDR2 SVGAGI (reference sequence). CDR3 sequence reads: CASSRGGTGAGNTIYF. CDR3 nucleotide sequence: TGTGCCAGCAGTCGGGGGGGGACAGGGGCTGGAAACACCATATATTTT.

The chain joins TRBV27 to TRBJ1-4, with 10 bases aligning to TRBD1. CDR1 MNHEY and CDR2 SMNVEV come from the germline V gene (reference sequence). V lost 6 bases, J lost 6 bases, and 7 bases stayed unmatched. The CDR3 runs to 15 residues. CDR3 in amino acids: CASSIRGQGYEKLFF. The CDR3 DNA sequence: TGTGCCAGCAGCATCCGGGGACAGGGGTATGAAAAACTGTTTTTT.

The V gene is TRBV29-1, the J gene TRBJ1-1; D is possibly TRBD1 (6 bases). The CDR3 runs to 12 residues. Trimming shortened V by 2 bases and J by 5 bases, and 9 bases separated the two germline ends. Germline CDR1 reads SQVTM; CDR2 reads ANQGSEA. The DNA for the CDR3 is TGCAGCGTTGAACCCGGGACAACTGAAGCTTTCTTT. This sequence encodes CSVEPGTTEAFF.

V and J are TRBV6-1 and TRBJ2-2; possibly TRBD2 for D (6 bases). V gave up 0 bases and J gave up 6 bases, with 11 bases separating them. The CDR3 consists of 15 residues. Germline CDR1 is MNHNS and CDR2 is SASEGT. CDR3 amino acids: CASSEAHGSPGELFF. The CDR3 DNA reads TGTGCCAGCAGTGAAGCGCACGGGAGCCCCGGGGAGCTGTTTTTT.

The chain couples TRBV4-1 to TRBJ1-4; the D is unclear. CDR1 and CDR2 (germline): MGHRA, YSYEKL. This CDR3 has 16 amino acids. Deletions cut 4 bases from V and 0 bases from J, with 12 bases between. CDR3 bases: TGCGCCAGCAGCCCCCCGGGGAGGGCAACTAATGAAAAACTGTTTTTT. Amino acid sequence: CASSPPGRATNEKLFF.

V is TRBV27 and J is TRBJ2-1; maybe TRBD1 (6 bases). The germline V gene has CDR1 MNHEY and CDR2 SMNVEV (reference sequence). V was pared by 3 bases and J by 7 bases, with 10 bases between. The CDR3 extends over 13 amino acids. CDR3 nucleotide sequence: TGTGCCAGCAGTTTCCAGGGGCGGAATGAGCAGTTCTTC. Amino acid sequence: CASSFQGRNEQFF.

CDR3 sequence (DNA): TGCGCCAGCAGCCAAGGTATCGCAGGGGGTTGGTACGAGCAGTACTTC. As protein: CASSQGIAGGWYEQYF. The genes are TRBV4-1 and TRBJ2-7; 7 nucleotides match TRBD1. Germline lookup yields CDR1 MGHRA and CDR2 YSYEKL. The ends lost 1 base at V and 4 bases at J; junction bases unmatched: 10. This CDR3 has 16 amino acids.

This chain links TRBV27 with TRBJ2-7; no firm D call. The germline V and J ends were trimmed by 4 bases and 4 bases, with 5 bases remaining between them. CDR3 length: 11 amino acids. In germline, CDR1 is MNHEY, CDR2 SMNVEV (reference sequence). CDR3 protein: CASSSMYEQYF. CDR3 DNA sequence: TGTGCCAGCAGTTCCATGTACGAGCAGTACTTC.

This chain uses TRBV4-3 with TRBJ1-1; perhaps TRBD1 as D (6 bases). From germline, CDR1 is LGHNA and CDR2 YSLEER. The CDR3 totals 13 residues. Trimming stripped 0 bases from V and 8 bases from J, with 10 bases between. CDR3 coding DNA: TGCGCCAGCAGCCAAGATGGGACAAGGGAAGCTTTCTTT. Residues: CASSQDGTREAFF.

The chain links TRBV6-1 to TRBJ2-7; unclear D gene. The CDR3 spans 14 residues. Per germline, CDR1 MNHNS and CDR2 SASEGT. The V gene lost 5 bases and the J gene lost 1 base, with 12 bases spanning the gap. CDR3 protein: CASSPLGFSYEQYF. The CDR3 coding sequence is TGTGCCAGCAGTCCACTCGGGTTTTCCTACGAGCAGTACTTC.

J is TRBJ2-7 and V is TRBV7-2; no firm D call. This CDR3 spans 13 amino acids. The V and J ends lost 5 bases and 2 bases respectively, with 10 bases between them. Germline CDR1 is SGHTA and CDR2 is FQGNSA. The CDR3 region has the DNA TGTGCCAGCAGCCACAGAATGACCTACGAGCAGTACTTC. As protein: CASSHRMTYEQYF.

This clone has a single count. At one end, the junction sequence differs from germline, possibly due to a read error. The V call is TRBV7-7, the J call TRBJ2-6; D remains unclear. CDR1 and CDR2 from the germline V gene are SSHAT and FNYEAQ (reference sequence). The CDR3 is made up of 15 amino acids. The CDR3 loop is CASSPSASGANVLTF. The CDR3 DNA reads TGTGCTAGCAGCCCCAGCGCCTCTGGGGCCAACGTCCTGACTTTC.

The rearrangement uses TRBV9 and TRBJ1-5, with 11 bases aligning to TRBD1. Germline V CDR1 and CDR2: SGDLS, YYNGEE. The CDR3 runs 14 residues. The junction had 0 bases not matched to a gene; V was cut back by 0 bases and J by 7 bases. The CDR3 loop is CASSVGTGGQPQHF. CDR3 nucleotides: TGTGCCAGCAGCGTAGGGACAGGGGGCCAGCCCCAGCATTTT.

The J gene is TRBJ2-1, the V gene TRBV5-1, with 8 positions matching TRBD1. The CDR3 totals 15 residues. Germline V CDR1 and CDR2: SGHRS, YFSETQ. The V gene end was trimmed by 4 bases and the J gene end by 3 bases; junction bases not matched to a gene: 6. CDR3 in amino acids: CASSNGQGFYNEQFF. The CDR3, as DNA: TGCGCCAGCAGCAATGGACAGGGTTTCTACAATGAGCAGTTCTTC. Complete variable domain (other parts from reference TRBV5-1 and TRBJ2-1): KAGVTQTPRYLIKTRGQQVTLSCSPISGHRSVSWYQQTPGQGLQFLFEYFSETQRNKGNFPGRFSGRQFSNSRSEMNVSTLELGDSALYLCASSNGQGFYNEQFFGPGTRLTVL.

CDR3 sequence: CASSVLERTGELFF. For the CDR3, the DNA is TGTGCCAGCAGTGTATTGGAGCGCACCGGGGAGCTGTTTTTT. The chain employs TRBV6-1 and TRBJ2-2, with no clear D. The V end lost 4 bases, the J end lost 4 bases, and 10 bases lay between the germline ends. Germline V gene sequence: CDR1 MNHNS, CDR2 SASEGT. There are 14 residues in the CDR3.

The rearrangement joins TRBV18 to TRBJ2-1; unclear D gene. Germline CDR1 KGHSH, CDR2 LQKENI. V shed 3 bases and J shed 5 bases, with 8 bases lying between them. This CDR3 is built from 13 residues. The CDR3, as DNA: TGTGCCAGCTCACCCAACAGCAACAATGAGCAGTTCTTC. This sequence encodes CASSPNSNNEQFF.

V usage is TRBV2 and J usage is TRBJ1-2; D is possibly TRBD1 (6 bases). From germline, CDR1 is SNHLY and CDR2 FYNNEI. The CDR3 is 14 residues long. V lost 4 bases to trimming and J lost 8 bases, with 17 bases between them. CDR3 sequence reads: CASSAPQQGRGYTF. In DNA form, the CDR3 reads TGTGCCAGCAGTGCACCTCAACAGGGCCGCGGCTACACCTTC.

This chain joins TRBV5-8 and TRBJ2-7, with TRBD1 identical over 8 bases. V shed 3 bases and J 2 bases; nucleotides not matched to a gene: 1. This CDR3 has 13 residues. Germline CDR1 reads SGHTS; CDR2 reads YDEGEE. The CDR3 loop reads CASSSDRAYEQYF. CDR3 DNA: TGTGCCAGCAGCTCGGACAGGGCCTACGAGCAGTACTTC.